This entry features one T cell receptor beta chain sequence. Its antigen is currently unknown. The entry originates in a study of shared clonotypes between healthy human individuals. General study points: The diversity represented, both genetic and in exposure history, was limited by few donors. Expectations were that clonotype sharing among donors would be affected by sequencing depth.

For every subset, genomic DNA was evenly distributed across several immunoSEQ plates. TCRdb keeps only in-frame clones here, not all; method: immunoSEQ multiplex PCR. This table has hundreds of thousands of clones, 76% appearing once. With 0 bases removed from V and 2 bases from J, the gap between germline ends came to 9 bases. The germline V gene encodes CDR1 SGDLS and CDR2 YYNGEE. This CDR3 spans 15 amino acids. The donors, all of them Caucasian adults, lived in Nashville, Tennessee. The clonotype comes from a woman aged 35 to 49 in good health. Some clones in this sample may be carry-over from other donors' samples. The chain employs TRBV9 and TRBJ2-1, with D perhaps TRBD2 (5 bases). The sample consisted of PBMCs. The CDR3 DNA sequence: TGTGCCAGCAGCGTAGACCGGGGAACCTACAATGAGCAGTTCTTC. Translating gives CASSVDRGTYNEQFF.